This TCR beta chain was identified in a study of T cell responses to AZD1222 COVID-19 vaccine. The CDR3 totals 14 residues. The germline V gene has CDR1 SGHRS and CDR2 YFSETQ. The germline V and J ends were trimmed by 3 bases and 7 bases, with 16 bases remaining between them. TCRdb's table, derived via immunoSEQ multiplex PCR, lists solely in-frame clones and lacks some. The sample records over 120,000 clones, 90% to 95% being singletons. The specimen comprised peripheral blood, sampled after recovery from COVID-19. The TCR sequence derives from an adult who had recovered from COVID-19. The rearrangement uses TRBV5-1 and TRBJ1-1; tentatively, D is TRBD1 (5 bases). The CDR3 region is CASSSQGIVGEAFF. In DNA form, the CDR3 reads TGCGCCAGCAGCTCGCAGGGAATCGTAGGTGAAGCTTTCTTT.